These T cell receptor beta chains were read from a single sample in a study of Japanese encephalitis immunity and Zika vaccine responses. TCRdb independently ran MiXCR on the 5' RACE reads; one entry per CDR3 protein. The table includes around 120 distinct CDR3 sequences, 8% to 13% detected once. The sequencing here drew on antigen-activated CD4+ T cells from blood, cultured, taken during a Zika inactivated vaccine study. The receptors derive from an adult man who received an inactivated Zika virus vaccine. Both conserved end residues are part of each CDR3. Fields, in order: J gene, V gene, clone size, D gene, CDR3 protein, CDR3 DNA. D genes are given only for firm matches. Not all rows give a size; the values are once, few, many and, for expanded clones, a class.

TRBJ2-5,TRBV6-2/TRBV6-3,large,NA,CASSLIDFQETQYF,TGTGCCAGCAGTCTAATTGACTTCCAAGAGACCCAGTACTTC
TRBJ2-6,TRBV2,few,NA,CASGMGPNSGANVLTF,TGTGCCAGCGGGATGGGGCCGAACTCTGGGGCCAACGTCCTGACTTTC
TRBJ2-5,TRBV5-1,hyperexpanded,NA,CASNQRNGGETQYF,TGCGCCAGCAATCAGCGAAACGGGGGAGAGACCCAGTACTTC
TRBJ1-3,TRBV28,NA,NA,CASSPHQGPPNTIYF,TGTGCCAGCAGTCCGCACCAGGGTCCGCCAAACACCATATATTTT
TRBJ1-4,TRBV5-1,large,NA,CASSLGLAGRTNEKLFF,TGCGCCAGCAGCTTGGGACTTGCGGGACGAACTAATGAAAAACTGTTTTTT
TRBJ2-5,TRBV30,hyperexpanded,NA,CAWSAYSGGPASETQYF,TGTGCCTGGAGTGCCTACTCCGGGGGGCCCGCTTCTGAGACCCAGTACTTC
TRBJ2-5,TRBV6-5,hyperexpanded,TRBD1,CASSYRRGPTETQYF,TGTGCCAGCAGTTACCGCAGGGGGCCCACAGAGACCCAGTACTTC
TRBJ1-6,TRBV20-1,medium-sized,TRBD1,CSARDSYNSPLHF,TGCAGTGCAAGGGACAGTTATAATTCACCCCTCCACTTT
TRBJ2-1,TRBV30,large,NA,CAWSFASSYNEQFF,TGTGCCTGGTCGTTCGCCAGCTCCTACAATGAGCAGTTCTTC
TRBJ2-3,TRBV5-4,NA,NA,CGSSWGVGGGTDTQYF,NA
TRBJ2-3,TRBV4-2,hyperexpanded,TRBD2,CASTLTGTSGGTDTQYF,TGTGCCAGCACCCTAACAGGGACTAGCGGGGGTACAGATACGCAGTATTTT